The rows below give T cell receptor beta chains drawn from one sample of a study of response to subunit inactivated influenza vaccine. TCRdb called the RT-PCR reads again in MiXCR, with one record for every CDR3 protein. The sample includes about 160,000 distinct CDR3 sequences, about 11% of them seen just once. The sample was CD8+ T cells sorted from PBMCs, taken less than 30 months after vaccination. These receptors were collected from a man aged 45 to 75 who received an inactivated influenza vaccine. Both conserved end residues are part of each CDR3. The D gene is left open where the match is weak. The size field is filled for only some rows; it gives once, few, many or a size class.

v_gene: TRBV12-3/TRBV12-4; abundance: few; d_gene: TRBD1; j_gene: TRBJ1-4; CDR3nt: TGTGCCAGCAGTGGGGACAGGGGGCGCTTGATTAAAAAACTGTTTTTT; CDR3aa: CASSGDRGRLIKKLFF
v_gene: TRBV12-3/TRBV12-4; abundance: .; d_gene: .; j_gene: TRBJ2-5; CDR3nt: TGTGCCAGCAGTTTAGGCCAGGGGCAGTACTTC; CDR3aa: CASSLGQGQYF
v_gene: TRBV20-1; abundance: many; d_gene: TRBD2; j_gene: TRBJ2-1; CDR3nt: TGCAGTGCTAACCAGGTAGCGGGAGTGATTGATGAGCAGTTCTTC; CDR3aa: CSANQVAGVIDEQFF
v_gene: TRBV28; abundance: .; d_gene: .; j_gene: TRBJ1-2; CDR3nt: TGTGCCAGCTCCCTAGCGGGTGGGCGGGGTAGTGGCTACACCTTC; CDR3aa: CASSLAGGRGSGYTF
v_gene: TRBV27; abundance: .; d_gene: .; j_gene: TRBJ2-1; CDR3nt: TGTGCCAGCAGTTTATCGGGGGTTAGCTCCTACAATGAGCAGTTCTTC; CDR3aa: CASSLSGVSSYNEQFF
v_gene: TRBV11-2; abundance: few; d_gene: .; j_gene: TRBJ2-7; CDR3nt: TGTGCCAGCAACCCCGGTGGGGGGCCGTCGGACGAGCAGTACTTC; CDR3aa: CASNPGGGPSDEQYF
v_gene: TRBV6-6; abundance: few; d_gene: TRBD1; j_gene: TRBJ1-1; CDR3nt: TGTGCCAGCAGTTCAGGGGGCAGGACTGAAGCTTTCTTT; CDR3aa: CASSSGGRTEAFF
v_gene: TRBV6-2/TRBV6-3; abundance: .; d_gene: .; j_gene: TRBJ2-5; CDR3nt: TGTGCCAGCAGTTTAATCGACGGAACTCTGCAAGAGACCCAGTACTTC; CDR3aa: CASSLIDGTLQETQYF
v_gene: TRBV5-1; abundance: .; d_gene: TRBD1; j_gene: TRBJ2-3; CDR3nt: TGCGCCAGCAGCTATCGGACAGGGGAGGTAGATACGCAGTATTTT; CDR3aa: CASSYRTGEVDTQYF
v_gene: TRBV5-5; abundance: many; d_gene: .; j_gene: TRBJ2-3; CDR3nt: TGTGCCAGCAGCTCAGGAGATACGCAGTATTTT; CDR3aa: CASSSGDTQYF
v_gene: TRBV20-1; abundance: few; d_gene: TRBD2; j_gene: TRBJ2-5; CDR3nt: TGCAGTGCTAGAGCGACCGGGACTAGCTTTGAGACCCAGTACTTC; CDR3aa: CSARATGTSFETQYF
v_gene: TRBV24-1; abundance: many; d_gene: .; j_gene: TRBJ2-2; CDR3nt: TGTGCCACCAGTGTGGAGGGGACCGGGGAGCTGTTTTTT; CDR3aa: CATSVEGTGELFF
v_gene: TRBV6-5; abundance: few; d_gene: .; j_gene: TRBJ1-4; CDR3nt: TGTGCCAGCAGTTACTCATCGGGTCGCACTAATGAAAAACTGTTTTTT; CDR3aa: CASSYSSGRTNEKLFF
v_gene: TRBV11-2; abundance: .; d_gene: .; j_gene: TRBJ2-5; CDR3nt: TGTGCCAGCAGCCTCGTTCCGGGCGAGCAAGAGACCCAGTACTTC; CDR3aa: CASSLVPGEQETQYF
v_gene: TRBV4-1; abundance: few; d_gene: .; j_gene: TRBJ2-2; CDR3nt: TGCGCCAGCAGCCAAGATGTACAGGGCGGTCCCGGGGAGCTGTTTTTT; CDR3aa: CASSQDVQGGPGELFF
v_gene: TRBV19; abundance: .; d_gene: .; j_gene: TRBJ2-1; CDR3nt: TGTGCCAGTAGTATAGAACCAATGGAGATGAATGAGCAGTTCTTC; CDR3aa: CASSIEPMEMNEQFF
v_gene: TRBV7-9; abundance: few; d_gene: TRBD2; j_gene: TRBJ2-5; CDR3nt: TGTGCCAGCAGCTTACCCGGGGAGGGGAAGACCCAGTACTTC; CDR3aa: CASSLPGEGKTQYF
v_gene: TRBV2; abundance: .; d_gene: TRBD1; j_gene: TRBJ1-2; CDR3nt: TGTGCCAGCAGTGAGGGACCGGGACAGGATGGCTACACCTTC; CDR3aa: CASSEGPGQDGYTF
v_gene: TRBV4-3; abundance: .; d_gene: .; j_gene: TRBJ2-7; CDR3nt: TGCGCCAGCAGCCCGCGGGTTCTTTCCTCCTACGAGCAGTACTTC; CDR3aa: CASSPRVLSSYEQYF
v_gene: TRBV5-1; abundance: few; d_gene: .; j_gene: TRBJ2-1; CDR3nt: TGCGCCAGCAGCTTTTACGGGGACGCCCCCAATGAGCAGTTCTTC; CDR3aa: CASSFYGDAPNEQFF
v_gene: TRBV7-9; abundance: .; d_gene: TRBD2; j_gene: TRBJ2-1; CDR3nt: TGTGCCAGCAGCCTCTTGGCTAGCGGGGGACCAGAGGAGCAGTTCTTC; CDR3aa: CASSLLASGGPEEQFF
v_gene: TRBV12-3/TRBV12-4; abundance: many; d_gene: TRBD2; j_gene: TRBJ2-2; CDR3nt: TGTGCCAGCAACCTAGCGGGGGGTCTCACCGGGGAGCTGTTTTTT; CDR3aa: CASNLAGGLTGELFF
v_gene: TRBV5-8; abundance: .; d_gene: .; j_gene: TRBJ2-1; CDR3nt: TGTGCCATCGGAACTAGCCGGGACATGAGCTCCTACAATGAGCAGTTCTTC; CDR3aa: CAIGTSRDMSSYNEQFF
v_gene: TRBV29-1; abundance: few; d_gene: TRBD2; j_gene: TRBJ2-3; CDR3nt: TGCAGCGTTCCCACAAGCGGGGGGACAATCACAGATACGCAGTATTTT; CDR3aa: CSVPTSGGTITDTQYF
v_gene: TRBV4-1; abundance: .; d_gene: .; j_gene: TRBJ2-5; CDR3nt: TGCGCCAGCAGCCAAGACCCCCGGGCAGGGCAAGAGACCCAGTACTTC; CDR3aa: CASSQDPRAGQETQYF
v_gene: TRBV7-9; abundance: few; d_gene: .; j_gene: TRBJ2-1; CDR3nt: TGTGCCAGCAGCTCCGGGACGGAATTAGGCAATGAGCAGTTCTTC; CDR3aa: CASSSGTELGNEQFF
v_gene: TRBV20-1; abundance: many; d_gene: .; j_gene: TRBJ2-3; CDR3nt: TGCAGTGCTACCATCTCCGGGACTCCCCTCACAGATACGCAGTATTTT; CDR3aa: CSATISGTPLTDTQYF
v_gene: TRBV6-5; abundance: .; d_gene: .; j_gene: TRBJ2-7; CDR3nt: TGTGCCAGCAGTTACCGGGAGAGCTACGAGCAGTACTTC; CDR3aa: CASSYRESYEQYF
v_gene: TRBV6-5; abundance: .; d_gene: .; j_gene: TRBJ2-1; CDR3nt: TGTGCCAGCAGTTACGGGCCTCTGAACAATGAGCAGTTCTTC; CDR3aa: CASSYGPLNNEQFF
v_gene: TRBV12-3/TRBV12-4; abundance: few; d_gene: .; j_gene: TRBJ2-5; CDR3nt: TGTGCCAGCGGGACACACCAAGAGACCCAGTACTTC; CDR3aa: CASGTHQETQYF
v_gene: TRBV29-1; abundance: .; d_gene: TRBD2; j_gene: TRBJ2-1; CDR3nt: TGCAGCGTGGACGGGGGACTACTCCAGTTCTTC; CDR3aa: CSVDGGLLQFF
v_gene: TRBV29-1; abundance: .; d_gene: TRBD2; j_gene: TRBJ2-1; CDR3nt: TGCAGCGCCCAATGGGCTAGCGGTCTCGATGAGCAGTTCTTC; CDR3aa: CSAQWASGLDEQFF
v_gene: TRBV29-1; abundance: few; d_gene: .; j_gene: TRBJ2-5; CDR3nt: TGCAGCGTTGAAGATAGAAGGGAACAAGAGACCCAGTACTTC; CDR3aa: CSVEDRREQETQYF
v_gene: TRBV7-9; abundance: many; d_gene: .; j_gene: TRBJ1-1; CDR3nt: TGTGCCAGCAGCTCGGGGCTCAGGGATCAGACGAACGCTGAAGCTTTCTTT; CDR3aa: CASSSGLRDQTNAEAFF
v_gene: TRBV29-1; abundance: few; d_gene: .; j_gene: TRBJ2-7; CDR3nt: TGCAGCGTTGAGTCCGGGGTCGAGCAGTACTTC; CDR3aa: CSVESGVEQYF
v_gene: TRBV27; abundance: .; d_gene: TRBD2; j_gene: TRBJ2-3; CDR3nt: TGTGCCAGCAGTAAATGGGGAGGGGTCACAGTGGATACGCAGTATTTT; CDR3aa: CASSKWGGVTVDTQYF
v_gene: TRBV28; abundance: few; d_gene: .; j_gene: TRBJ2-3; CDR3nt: TGTGCCAGCAGTCCTTTGGGGGCGCGGACAGATACGCAGTATTTT; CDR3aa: CASSPLGARTDTQYF
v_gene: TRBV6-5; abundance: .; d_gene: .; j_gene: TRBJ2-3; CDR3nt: TGTGCCAGCAGTTACAGCCAGGGCTACCTCCCGGATACGCAGTATTTT; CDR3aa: CASSYSQGYLPDTQYF
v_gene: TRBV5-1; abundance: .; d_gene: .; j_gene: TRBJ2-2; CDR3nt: TGCGCCAGCAGCTTTACGTCGGGGAACACCGGGGAGCTGTTTTTT; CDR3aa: CASSFTSGNTGELFF
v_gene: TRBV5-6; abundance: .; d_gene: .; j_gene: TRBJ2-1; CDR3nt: TGTGCCAGCAGCCCCGGGCCTAGCGTCAATGAGCAGTTCTTC; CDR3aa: CASSPGPSVNEQFF
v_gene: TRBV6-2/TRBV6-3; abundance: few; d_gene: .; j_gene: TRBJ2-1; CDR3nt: TGTGCCAGCAGCAGGGACCTTGAGCAGTTCTTC; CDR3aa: CASSRDLEQFF
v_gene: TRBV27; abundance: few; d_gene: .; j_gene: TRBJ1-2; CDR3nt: TGTGCCAGCAGTTTGGGAGGACCCGGCTATGGCTACACCTTC; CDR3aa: CASSLGGPGYGYTF
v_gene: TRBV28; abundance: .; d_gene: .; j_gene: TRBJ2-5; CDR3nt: TGTGCCAGCAGTAAACCGGGAACTCAAGAGACCCAGTACTTC; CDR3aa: CASSKPGTQETQYF
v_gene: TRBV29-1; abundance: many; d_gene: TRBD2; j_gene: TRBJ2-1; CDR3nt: TGCAGCGTTGCCCCTACTAGCGGACCCTACAATGAGCAGTTCTTC; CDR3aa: CSVAPTSGPYNEQFF
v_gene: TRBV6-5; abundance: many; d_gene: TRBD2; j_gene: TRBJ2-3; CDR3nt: TGTGCCAGCAGTTACTCTGAGATAGCGGGCAGCACAGATACGCAGTATTTT; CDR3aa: CASSYSEIAGSTDTQYF
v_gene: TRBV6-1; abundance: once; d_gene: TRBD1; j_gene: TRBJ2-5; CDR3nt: TGTGCCAGCAGCAAGACAGGGGCTGGAGAGACCCAGTACTTC; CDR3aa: CASSKTGAGETQYF
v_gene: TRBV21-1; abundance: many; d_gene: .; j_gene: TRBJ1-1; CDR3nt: TGTGCCAGCAGCAAAGCCAAAGTAAGCGACACTGAAGCTTTCTTT; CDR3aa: CASSKAKVSDTEAFF
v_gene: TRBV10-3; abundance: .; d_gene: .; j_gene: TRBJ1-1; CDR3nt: TGTGCCATTTTCTCGGGCCAACTAAACACTGAAGCTTTCTTT; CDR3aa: CAIFSGQLNTEAFF
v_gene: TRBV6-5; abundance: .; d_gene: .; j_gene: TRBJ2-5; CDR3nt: TGTGCCAGCAGTTACTTTTCGGGAAGTCAACGGACCCAGTACTTC; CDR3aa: CASSYFSGSQRTQYF
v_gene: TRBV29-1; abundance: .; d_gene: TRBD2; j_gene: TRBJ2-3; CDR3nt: TGCAGCGTTCTTCTGCTAGCGGGAGCATATACGCAGTATTTT; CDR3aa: CSVLLLAGAYTQYF
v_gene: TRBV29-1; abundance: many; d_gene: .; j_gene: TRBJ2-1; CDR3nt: TGCAGCGTTGAAGACCCAGGGAAGGTAGAGTCCTACAATGAGCAGTTCTTC; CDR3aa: CSVEDPGKVESYNEQFF
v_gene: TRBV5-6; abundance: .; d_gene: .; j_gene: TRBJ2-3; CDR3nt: TGTGCCAGCAGCTCCACCGGGGCCTCTCCATTGACAGATACGCAGTATTTT; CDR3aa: CASSSTGASPLTDTQYF